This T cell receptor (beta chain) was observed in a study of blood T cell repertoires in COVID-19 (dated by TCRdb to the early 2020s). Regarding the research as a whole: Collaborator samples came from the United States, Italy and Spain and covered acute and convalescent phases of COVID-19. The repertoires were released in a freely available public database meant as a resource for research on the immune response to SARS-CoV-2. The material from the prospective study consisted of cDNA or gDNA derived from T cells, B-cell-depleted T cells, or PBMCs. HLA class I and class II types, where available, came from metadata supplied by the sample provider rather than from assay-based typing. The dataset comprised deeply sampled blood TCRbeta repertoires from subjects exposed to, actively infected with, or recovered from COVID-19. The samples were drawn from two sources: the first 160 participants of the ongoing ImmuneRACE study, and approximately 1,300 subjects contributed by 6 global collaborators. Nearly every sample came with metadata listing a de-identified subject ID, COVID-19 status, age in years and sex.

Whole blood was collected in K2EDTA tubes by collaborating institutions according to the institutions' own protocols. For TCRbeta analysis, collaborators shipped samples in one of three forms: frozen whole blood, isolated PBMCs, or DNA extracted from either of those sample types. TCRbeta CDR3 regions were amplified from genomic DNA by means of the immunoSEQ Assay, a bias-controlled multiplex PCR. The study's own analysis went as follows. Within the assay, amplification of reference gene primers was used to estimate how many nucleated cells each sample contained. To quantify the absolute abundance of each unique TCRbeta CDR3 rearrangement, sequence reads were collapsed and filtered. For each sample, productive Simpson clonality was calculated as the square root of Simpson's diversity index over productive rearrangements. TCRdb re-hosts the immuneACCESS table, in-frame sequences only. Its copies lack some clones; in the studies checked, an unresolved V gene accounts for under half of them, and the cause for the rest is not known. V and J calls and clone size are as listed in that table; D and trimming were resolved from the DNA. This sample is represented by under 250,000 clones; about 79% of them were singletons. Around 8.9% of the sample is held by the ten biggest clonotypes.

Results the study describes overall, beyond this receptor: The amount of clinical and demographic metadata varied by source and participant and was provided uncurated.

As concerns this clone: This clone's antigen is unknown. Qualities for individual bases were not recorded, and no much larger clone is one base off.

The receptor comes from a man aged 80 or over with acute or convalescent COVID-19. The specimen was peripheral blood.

The CDR3 protein is CASSPQGATGNTIYF. The DNA sequence reads TGTGCCAGCAGCCCACAGGGGGCAACTGGAAACACCATATATTTT. The chain links TRBV7-6 with TRBJ1-3; TRBD1 aligns with 9 central bases. Counted from cysteine to phenylalanine, this CDR3 has 15 amino acids. Of all the DNA, just the CDR3 is kept, 45 bases in frame from base 1. Via the germline V gene, CDR1 is SGHVS and CDR2 FNYEAQ. The germline V and J ends show losses of 5 bases and 2 bases respectively, and no gene match explains 4 bases of the junction.